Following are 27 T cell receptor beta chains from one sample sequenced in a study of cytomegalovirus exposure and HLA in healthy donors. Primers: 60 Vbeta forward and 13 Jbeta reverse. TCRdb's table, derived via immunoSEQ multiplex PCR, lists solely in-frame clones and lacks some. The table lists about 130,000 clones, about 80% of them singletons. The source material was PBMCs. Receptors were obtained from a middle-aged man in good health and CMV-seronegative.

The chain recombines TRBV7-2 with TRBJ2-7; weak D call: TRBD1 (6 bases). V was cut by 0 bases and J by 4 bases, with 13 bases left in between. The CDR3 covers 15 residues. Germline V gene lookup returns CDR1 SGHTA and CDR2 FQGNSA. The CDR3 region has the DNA TGTGCCAGCAGCTTAGCCCCAGGGGAAAATTACGAGCAGTACTTC. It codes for CASSLAPGENYEQYF.

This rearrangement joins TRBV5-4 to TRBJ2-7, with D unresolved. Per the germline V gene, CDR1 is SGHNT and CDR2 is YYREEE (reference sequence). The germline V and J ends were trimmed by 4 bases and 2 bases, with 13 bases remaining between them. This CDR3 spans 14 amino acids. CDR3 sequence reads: CASSLGLVPYEQYF. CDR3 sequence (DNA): TGTGCCAGCAGCCTCGGCCTAGTTCCCTACGAGCAGTACTTC. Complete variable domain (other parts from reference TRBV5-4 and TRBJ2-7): ETGVTQSPTHLIKTRGQQVTLRCSSQSGHNTVSWYQQALGQGPQFIFQYYREEENGRGNFPPRFSGLQFPNYSSELNVNALELDDSALYLCASSLGLVPYEQYFGPGTRLTVT.

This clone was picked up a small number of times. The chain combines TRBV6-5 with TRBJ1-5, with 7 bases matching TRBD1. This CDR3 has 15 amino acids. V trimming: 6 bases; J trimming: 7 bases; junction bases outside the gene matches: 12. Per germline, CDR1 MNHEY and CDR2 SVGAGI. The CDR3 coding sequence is TGTGCCAGCAGACAGGGGACCGTTCAATGGCAGCCCCAGCATTTT. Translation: CASRQGTVQWQPQHF.

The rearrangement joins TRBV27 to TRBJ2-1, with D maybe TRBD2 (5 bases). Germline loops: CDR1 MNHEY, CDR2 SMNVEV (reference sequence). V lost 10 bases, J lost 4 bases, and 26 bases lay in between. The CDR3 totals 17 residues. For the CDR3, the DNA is TGTGCCACCCAGTTTAGACGGGGTTATACGGGGTACAATGAGCAGTTCTTC. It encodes CATQFRRGYTGYNEQFF.

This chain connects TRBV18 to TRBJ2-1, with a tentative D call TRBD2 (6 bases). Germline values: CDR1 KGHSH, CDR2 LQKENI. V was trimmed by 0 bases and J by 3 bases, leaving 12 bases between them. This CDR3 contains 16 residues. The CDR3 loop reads CASSPPSGSSYNEQFF. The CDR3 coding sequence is TGTGCCAGCTCACCACCGTCCGGGAGCAGCTACAATGAGCAGTTCTTC.

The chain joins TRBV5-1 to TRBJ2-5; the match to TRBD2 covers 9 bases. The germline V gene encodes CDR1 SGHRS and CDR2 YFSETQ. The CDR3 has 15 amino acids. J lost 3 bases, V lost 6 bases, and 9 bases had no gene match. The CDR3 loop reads CASTRRGGREETQYF. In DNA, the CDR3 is TGCGCCAGCACCAGGAGGGGCGGGAGGGAAGAGACCCAGTACTTC.

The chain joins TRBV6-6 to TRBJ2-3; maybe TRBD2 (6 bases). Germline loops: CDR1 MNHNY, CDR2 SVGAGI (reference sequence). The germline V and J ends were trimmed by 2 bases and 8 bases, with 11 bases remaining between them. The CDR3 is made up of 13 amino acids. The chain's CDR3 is CASSYAAGLTQYF. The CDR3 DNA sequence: TGTGCCAGCAGTTACGCGGCGGGGCTTACGCAGTATTTT.

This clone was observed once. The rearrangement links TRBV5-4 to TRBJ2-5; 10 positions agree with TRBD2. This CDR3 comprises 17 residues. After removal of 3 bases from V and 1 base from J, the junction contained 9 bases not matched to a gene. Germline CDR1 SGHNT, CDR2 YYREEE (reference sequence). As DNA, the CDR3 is TGTGCCAGCAGCTGGGGGGTTAGCGGGAGGACCCAAGAGACCCAGTACTTC. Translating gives CASSWGVSGRTQETQYF.

The CDR3 spells CASSSYPPGLQDEQYF. CDR3 nucleotides: TGTGCCAGCAGTTCATATCCCCCCGGCCTACAGGACGAGCAGTACTTC. The J gene is TRBJ2-7, the V gene TRBV27; D might be TRBD1 (5 bases). The CDR3 covers 16 residues. V was clipped by 4 bases and J by 5 bases, with 21 bases between them. Germline CDR1 and CDR2: MNHEY and SMNVEV (reference sequence).

CDR3 coding DNA: TGTGCCAGCAGCTCGGGGAGGGGGTTCGAGCAGTACTTC. As protein: CASSSGRGFEQYF. The V gene is TRBV5-4, the J gene TRBJ2-7, with a tentative D call TRBD2 (7 bases). V was trimmed by 3 bases and J by 6 bases, leaving 13 bases between them. This CDR3 contains 13 residues. Germline-derived CDR1 and CDR2 are SGHNT and YYREEE (reference sequence).

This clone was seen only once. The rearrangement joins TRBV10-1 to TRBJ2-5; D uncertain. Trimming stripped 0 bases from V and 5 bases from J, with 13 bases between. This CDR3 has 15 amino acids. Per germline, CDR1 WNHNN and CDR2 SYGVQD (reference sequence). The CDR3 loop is CASSESEALWETQYF. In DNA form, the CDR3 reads TGCGCCAGCAGTGAGTCTGAAGCGCTGTGGGAGACCCAGTACTTC.

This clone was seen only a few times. CDR3 in amino acids: CASRPGTPPDTQYF. Written as DNA, the CDR3 is TGTGCCAGCAGGCCCGGGACACCCCCCGATACGCAGTATTTT. V and J are TRBV2 and TRBJ2-3; possible D gene TRBD1, 6 bases. From germline, CDR1 is SNHLY and CDR2 FYNNEI. V was pared by 6 bases and J by 6 bases, with 16 bases between. The CDR3 spans 14 residues. The whole variable domain, remainder taken from reference TRBV2 and TRBJ2-3, is EPEVTQTPSHQVTQMGQEVILRCVPISNHLYFYWYRQILGQKVEFLVSFYNNEISEKSEIFDDQFSVERPDGSNFTLKIRSTKLEDSAMYFCASRPGTPPDTQYFGPGTRLTVL.

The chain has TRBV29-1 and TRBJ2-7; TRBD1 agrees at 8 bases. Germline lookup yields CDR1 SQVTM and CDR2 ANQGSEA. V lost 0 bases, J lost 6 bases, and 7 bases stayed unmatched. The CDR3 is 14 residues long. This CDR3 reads CSVEDPDRASEQYF. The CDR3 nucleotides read TGCAGCGTTGAAGATCCGGACAGGGCGAGCGAGCAGTACTTC.

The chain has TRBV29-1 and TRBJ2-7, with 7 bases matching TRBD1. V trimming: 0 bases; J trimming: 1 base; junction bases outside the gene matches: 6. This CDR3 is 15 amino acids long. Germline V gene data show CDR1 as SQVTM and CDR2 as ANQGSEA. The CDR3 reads CSVEERQGRSYEQYF. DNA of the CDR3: TGCAGCGTTGAAGAGAGACAGGGAAGGTCCTACGAGCAGTACTTC.

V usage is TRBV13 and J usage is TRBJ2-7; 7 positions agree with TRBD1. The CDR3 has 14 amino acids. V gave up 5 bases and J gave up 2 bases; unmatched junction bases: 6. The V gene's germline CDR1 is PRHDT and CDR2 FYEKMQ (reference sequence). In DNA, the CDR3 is TGTGCCAGCAGCGACCGGGACAGAGCCTACGAGCAGTACTTC. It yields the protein CASSDRDRAYEQYF. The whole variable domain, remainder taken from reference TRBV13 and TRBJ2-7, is AAGVIQSPRHLIKEKRETATLKCYPIPRHDTVYWYQQGPGQDPQFLISFYEKMQSDKGSIPDRFSAQQFSDYHSELNMSSLELGDSALYFCASSDRDRAYEQYFGPGTRLTVT.

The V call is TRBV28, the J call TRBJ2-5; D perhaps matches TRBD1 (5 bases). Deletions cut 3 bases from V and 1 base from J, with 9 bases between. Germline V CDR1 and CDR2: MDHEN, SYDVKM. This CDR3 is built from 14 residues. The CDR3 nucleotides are TGTGCCAGCAGTTTCTCAGGGCGCCAAGAGACCCAGTACTTC. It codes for CASSFSGRQETQYF.

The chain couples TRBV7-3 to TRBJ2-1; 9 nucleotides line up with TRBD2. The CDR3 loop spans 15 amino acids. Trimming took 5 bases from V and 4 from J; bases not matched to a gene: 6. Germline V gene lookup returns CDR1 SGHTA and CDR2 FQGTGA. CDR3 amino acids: CASSVTSGGYNEQFF. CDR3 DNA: TGTGCCAGCAGCGTGACTAGCGGAGGATACAATGAGCAGTTCTTC.

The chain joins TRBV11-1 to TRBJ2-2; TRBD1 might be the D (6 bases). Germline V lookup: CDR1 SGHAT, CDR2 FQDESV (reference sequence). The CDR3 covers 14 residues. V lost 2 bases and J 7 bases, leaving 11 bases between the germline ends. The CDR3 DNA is TGTGCCAGCAGCTTAATCTCAGGGGTCGGGGAGCTGTTTTTT. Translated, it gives CASSLISGVGELFF.

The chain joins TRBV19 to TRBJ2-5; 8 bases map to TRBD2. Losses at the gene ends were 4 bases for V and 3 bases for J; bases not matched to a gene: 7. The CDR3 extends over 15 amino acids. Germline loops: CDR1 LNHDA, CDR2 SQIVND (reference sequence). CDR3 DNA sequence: TGTGCCAGTAGTAGCGGGCGAGCGGGGGAAGAGACCCAGTACTTC. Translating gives CASSSGRAGEETQYF.

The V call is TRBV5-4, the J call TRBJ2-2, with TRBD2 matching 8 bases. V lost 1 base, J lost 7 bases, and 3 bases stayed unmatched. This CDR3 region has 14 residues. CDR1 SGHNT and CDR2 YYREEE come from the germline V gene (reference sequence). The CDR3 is CASSLPGGLGELFF. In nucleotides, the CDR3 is TGTGCCAGCAGCTTGCCGGGGGGGCTCGGGGAGCTGTTTTTT.

The CDR3 reads CASTAGTTHTDTQYF. The CDR3 nucleotides are TGTGCCAGCACCGCCGGGACTACCCACACAGATACGCAGTATTTT. The chain carries TRBV6-1 and TRBJ2-3, with TRBD2 identical over 7 bases. J gave up 2 bases and V 7 bases, and 9 bases lay outside the gene matches. Germline assignment: CDR1 MNHNS and CDR2 SASEGT. There are 15 residues in the CDR3.

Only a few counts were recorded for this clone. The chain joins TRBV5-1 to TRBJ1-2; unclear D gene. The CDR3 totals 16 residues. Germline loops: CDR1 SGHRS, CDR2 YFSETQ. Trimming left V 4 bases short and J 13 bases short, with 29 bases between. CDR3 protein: CASSPSRTSGSMGGTF. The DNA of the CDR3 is TGCGCCAGCAGCCCCTCGAGGACGTCGGGCTCAATGGGAGGCACCTTC.

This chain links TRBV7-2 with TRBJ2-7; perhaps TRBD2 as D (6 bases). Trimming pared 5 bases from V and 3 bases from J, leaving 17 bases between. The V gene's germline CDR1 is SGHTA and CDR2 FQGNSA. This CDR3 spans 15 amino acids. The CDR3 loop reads CASSRTSTSRYEQYF. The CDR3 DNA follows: TGTGCCAGCAGCAGAACATCGACTAGTCGCTACGAGCAGTACTTC.

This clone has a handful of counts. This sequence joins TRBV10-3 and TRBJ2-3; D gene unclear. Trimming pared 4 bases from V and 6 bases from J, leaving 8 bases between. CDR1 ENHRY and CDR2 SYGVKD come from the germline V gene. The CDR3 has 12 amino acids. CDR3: CAISAKLDTQYF. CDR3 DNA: TGTGCCATCAGTGCCAAGCTTGATACGCAGTATTTT.

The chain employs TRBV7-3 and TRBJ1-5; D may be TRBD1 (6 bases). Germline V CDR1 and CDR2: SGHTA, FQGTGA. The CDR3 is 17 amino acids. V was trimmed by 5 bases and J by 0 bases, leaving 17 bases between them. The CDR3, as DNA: TGTGCCAGCAGCACTCCGGGACAAGGGCATAGCAATCAGCCCCAGCATTTT. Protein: CASSTPGQGHSNQPQHF.

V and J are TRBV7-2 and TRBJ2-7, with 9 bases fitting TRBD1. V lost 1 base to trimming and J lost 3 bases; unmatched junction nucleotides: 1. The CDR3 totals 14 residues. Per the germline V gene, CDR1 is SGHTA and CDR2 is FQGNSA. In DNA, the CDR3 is TGTGCCAGCAGCTTAGGACAGGGGGTCTACGAGCAGTACTTC. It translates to CASSLGQGVYEQYF.

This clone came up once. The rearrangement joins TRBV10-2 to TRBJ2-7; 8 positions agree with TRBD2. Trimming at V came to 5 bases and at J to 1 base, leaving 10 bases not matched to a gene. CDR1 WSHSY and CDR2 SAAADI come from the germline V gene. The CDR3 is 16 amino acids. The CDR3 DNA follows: TGCGCCAGCAGTACGGAGAGCGGGAGTGGATCCTACGAGCAGTACTTC. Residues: CASSTESGSGSYEQYF.